One and the same sample provided the 24 T cell receptor beta chains below, sequenced in a study of blood T cell repertoires in COVID-19 (dated by TCRdb to 2018 to 2021). The library was obtained by the immunoSEQ multiplex PCR assay. What TCRdb holds here is the immuneACCESS table cut down to in-frame rearrangements. Part of the clones is not present; checked against another copy, under half of the missing clones reflect an unresolved V gene, and the others are unexplained. The sample table contains 25,000 to 35,000 clones; only one count was recorded for 70% to 90% of them. The ten largest clones capture around 0.55% of the sample. Sequences were obtained from peripheral blood. The receptors come from a woman aged 40-49 years with active or convalescent COVID-19.

This sequence joins TRBV6-2 or TRBV6-3 and TRBJ1-2, with no clear D. The CDR3 covers 12 residues. V shed 5 bases and J shed 4 bases, with 8 bases lying between them. CDR1 and CDR2 from the germline V gene are MNHEY and SVGEGT. CDR3 bases: TGTGCCAGCAGTCTGTCCGGCTATGGCTACACCTTC. Encoded protein: CASSLSGYGYTF.

The CDR3 reads CASSLRQSGPYSNQPQHF. As DNA, the CDR3 is TGTGCCAGCAGCTTAAGACAGTCCGGTCCCTATAGCAATCAGCCCCAGCATTTT. The gene calls are TRBV7-8 and TRBJ1-5; maybe TRBD1 (5 bases). CDR1 is SGHVS, CDR2 FQNEAQ, per germline. The CDR3 is 18 residues long. V lost 2 bases and J 0 bases, leaving 17 bases between the germline ends.

V and J are TRBV29-1 and TRBJ1-1; TRBD1 agrees at 7 bases. This CDR3 region has 17 residues. The V gene's germline CDR1 is SQVTM and CDR2 ANQGSEA. Losses at the gene ends were 4 bases for V and 0 bases for J; bases not matched to a gene: 14. CDR3 in DNA: TGCAGCGTTGTCTCCGTCCGGCAGACAGGGATGAACACTGAAGCTTTCTTT. Translating it yields CSVVSVRQTGMNTEAFF.

The chain joins TRBV28 to TRBJ1-2; D may be TRBD1 (6 bases). This CDR3 spans 15 amino acids. V lost 6 bases, J lost 1 base, and 15 bases lay in between. Germline-derived CDR1 and CDR2 are MDHEN and SYDVKM. CDR3 residues: CASRPTRGYNYGYTF. The CDR3 DNA reads TGTGCCAGCAGGCCCACGAGGGGGTATAACTATGGCTACACCTTC.

This clone has only one observation. The V gene is TRBV5-1, the J gene TRBJ2-5; TRBD2 aligns across 11 bases. CDR3 length: 16 residues. Germline V CDR1 and CDR2: SGHRS, YFSETQ. With V trimmed by 4 bases and J by 5 bases, 10 bases remained unmatched. CDR3 bases: TGCGCCAGCAGCGGGACCCTAGCGGGGGGAAGGGAGACCCAGTACTTC. Translating gives CASSGTLAGGRETQYF.

V and J are TRBV4-1 and TRBJ1-2; TRBD1 aligns across 10 bases. Germline values: CDR1 MGHRA, CDR2 YSYEKL. The CDR3 consists of 15 residues. V dropped 2 bases and J dropped 4; count of bases not matched to a gene: 4. CDR3 region: CASSQPGQGIYGYTF. The CDR3 DNA is TGCGCCAGCAGCCAACCGGGACAGGGGATCTATGGCTACACCTTC.

V is TRBV19 and J is TRBJ1-1; TRBD1 agrees at 7 bases. Germline V CDR1 and CDR2: LNHDA, SQIVND (reference sequence). V shed 3 bases and J 1 base; nucleotides not matched to a gene: 8. CDR3 length: 16 amino acids. The CDR3 DNA sequence: TGTGCCAGTAGTATCCCCCCCACAGGGGAGAACACTGAAGCTTTCTTT. Protein: CASSIPPTGENTEAFF. Full variable domain (missing parts from reference TRBV19 and TRBJ1-1): DGGITQSPKYLFRKEGQNVTLSCEQNLNHDAMYWYRQDPGQGLRLIYYSQIVNDFQKGDIAEGYSVSREKKESFPLTVTSAQKNPTAFYLCASSIPPTGENTEAFFGQGTRLTVV.

J is TRBJ2-7 and V is TRBV12-3 or TRBV12-4; D not resolved. V was clipped by 6 bases and J by 4 bases, with 10 bases between them. CDR3 length: 12 residues. CDR3 sequence: CASSSRVYEQYF. The CDR3 bases are TGTGCCAGCAGCTCCCGCGTATACGAGCAGTACTTC.

The J gene is TRBJ2-5, the V gene TRBV7-3; 11 bases align to TRBD2. Trimming took 5 bases from V and 5 from J; bases not matched to a gene: 7. Germline V CDR1 and CDR2: SGHTA, FQGTGA. The CDR3 totals 15 residues. CDR3 amino acids: CASSGSGRAMETQYF. The CDR3 region has the DNA TGTGCCAGCAGCGGTAGCGGGAGGGCCATGGAGACCCAGTACTTC.

This chain joins TRBV4-2 and TRBJ2-4; 7 positions agree with TRBD1. The CDR3 loop spans 16 amino acids. After removal of 4 bases from V and 5 bases from J, the junction contained 11 bases not matched to a gene. CDR1 LGHNA and CDR2 YNFKEQ come from the germline V gene. The CDR3 loop is CASSPRVRDRQNIQYF. The CDR3 region has the DNA TGTGCCAGCAGCCCAAGAGTCCGGGACAGACAAAACATTCAGTACTTC.

The rearrangement joins TRBV19 to TRBJ2-3; 7 bases match TRBD2. The CDR3 extends over 15 amino acids. V lost 2 bases, J lost 9 bases, and 11 bases stayed unmatched. Per the germline V gene, CDR1 is LNHDA and CDR2 is SQIVND (reference sequence). This CDR3 reads CASSIQRGGGATQYF. As DNA, the CDR3 is TGTGCCAGTAGTATACAGCGCGGGGGAGGCGCGACGCAGTATTTT.

This chain connects TRBV3-1 (or the pseudogene TRBV3-2) to TRBJ2-3; a weak D match, TRBD2 (5 bases). The CDR3 loop spans 12 amino acids. From germline, CDR1 is LGHDT and CDR2 YNNKEL (reference sequence). Trimming removed 4 bases at V and 5 bases at J, with 7 bases between. CDR3 sequence reads: CASSRTRDTQYF. In nucleotides, the CDR3 is TGTGCCAGCAGCCGCACTAGAGATACGCAGTATTTT.

The chain uses TRBV5-8 and TRBJ1-1; no reliable D call. This CDR3 spans 14 amino acids. Trimming cost V 0 bases and J 5 bases, with 11 bases left between them. CDR1 is SGHTS, CDR2 YDEGEE, per germline. The CDR3 region is CASSLAEDSTEAFF. CDR3 nucleotides: TGTGCCAGCAGCTTGGCCGAGGATAGTACTGAAGCTTTCTTT.

V is TRBV10-3 and J is TRBJ2-2; 12 bases align to TRBD2. After removal of 8 bases from V and 4 bases from J, the junction contained 11 bases not matched to a gene. Germline V CDR1 and CDR2: ENHRY, SYGVKD. This CDR3 is built from 17 residues. This CDR3 is CAIPSTSGSESTGELFF. CDR3 nucleotides: TGTGCCATCCCCTCGACTAGCGGGAGTGAGAGCACCGGGGAGCTGTTTTTT.

The rearrangement uses TRBV7-9 and TRBJ1-6; 7 bases agree with TRBD1. CDR3 length: 14 residues. The ends lost 2 bases at V and 17 bases at J; junction bases unmatched: 12. Germline V gene lookup returns CDR1 SEHNR and CDR2 FQNEAQ (reference sequence). The CDR3 region is CASSLLGEPGQFHF. Here the CDR3 DNA reads TGTGCCAGCAGCTTATTAGGGGAGCCGGGACAGTTCCACTTT.

The genes are TRBV28 and TRBJ1-2, with 8 bases aligning to TRBD1. This CDR3 is built from 15 residues. V lost 5 bases and J lost 3; bases outside the gene matches: 8. Germline V CDR1 and CDR2: MDHEN, SYDVKM. CDR3 amino acids: CASSPGTGTDYGYTF. The CDR3 DNA reads as TGTGCCAGCAGTCCCGGGACAGGTACAGACTATGGCTACACCTTC.

This rearrangement joins TRBV19 to TRBJ2-4; 7 nucleotides agree with TRBD2. V lost 8 bases and J lost 8; bases outside the gene matches: 18. The CDR3 has 16 residues. The germline V gene has CDR1 LNHDA and CDR2 SQIVND (reference sequence). The CDR3 coding sequence is TGTGCCAGTGGTTTGGGCCTCGTTCCGGCGGGAGACATTCAGTACTTC. Protein: CASGLGLVPAGDIQYF.

This chain connects TRBV19 to TRBJ2-4; 7 nucleotides match TRBD1. Germline V gene data show CDR1 as LNHDA and CDR2 as SQIVND (reference sequence). The V segment lost 8 bases and the J segment 6 bases; nucleotides outside the gene matches: 10. There are 14 residues in the CDR3. The CDR3 nucleotides are TGTGCCAGTGCCTCCGGGACAGCGAGAAACATTCAGTACTTC. It translates to CASASGTARNIQYF.

The V and J genes are TRBV6-4 and TRBJ1-1; 9 nucleotides agree with TRBD1. Germline trimming cut 6 bases from V and 4 bases from J; bases unmatched to any gene: 6. The CDR3 has 14 residues. The germline V gene has CDR1 MRHNA and CDR2 SNTAGT. This CDR3 reads CASRQGAGATEAFF. As DNA, the CDR3 is TGTGCCAGCAGACAGGGGGCAGGGGCCACTGAAGCTTTCTTT.

This sequence joins TRBV13 and TRBJ2-1; 11 bases match TRBD2. V dropped 4 bases and J dropped 3; count of bases not matched to a gene: 14. Per germline, CDR1 PRHDT and CDR2 FYEKMQ (reference sequence). The CDR3 runs to 19 residues. The CDR3 DNA follows: TGTGCCAGCAGCTCCTATACTAGCGGGGGACCCGGAATCTACAATGAGCAGTTCTTC. Translating it yields CASSSYTSGGPGIYNEQFF.

The V and J genes are TRBV14 and TRBJ2-7; D gene ambiguous. CDR3 length: 15 residues. The germline V and J ends were trimmed by 5 bases and 5 bases, with 19 bases remaining between them. Germline V lookup: CDR1 SGHDN, CDR2 FVKESK. The CDR3 spells CASSSPGQLKNEQYF. The CDR3, as DNA: TGTGCCAGCAGCTCCCCTGGGCAGTTAAAGAACGAGCAGTACTTC.

The chain recombines TRBV5-1 with TRBJ2-3, with 16 bases aligning to TRBD2. J was trimmed by 2 bases and V by 4 bases; bases with no gene match: 13. Looked up from germline, CDR1 is SGHRS and CDR2 is YFSETQ. CDR3 size: 20 residues. CDR3 sequence reads: CASSVYVGTSGGASTDTQYF. The CDR3 coding sequence is TGCGCCAGCAGCGTATACGTAGGGACTAGCGGGGGGGCCTCCACAGATACGCAGTATTTT.

In DNA, the CDR3 is TGCGCCAGCAGTCGGAGCCTTGGACACGTAAGGACAGATACGCAGTATTTT. It encodes CASSRSLGHVRTDTQYF. The rearrangement links TRBV23-1 to TRBJ2-3; D is possibly TRBD1 (5 bases). TRBV23-1 is an ORF; its function is uncertain. V lost 4 bases to trimming and J lost 3 bases, with 20 bases between them. The CDR3 has 17 residues.

The J gene is TRBJ1-4, the V gene TRBV9; D unresolved. V lost 3 bases and J 6 bases, leaving 12 bases between the germline ends. Per the germline V gene, CDR1 is SGDLS and CDR2 is YYNGEE. This CDR3 has 14 amino acids. The CDR3 region is CASSAELRDEKLFF. CDR3 nucleotide sequence: TGTGCCAGCAGCGCAGAGTTGCGGGATGAAAAACTGTTTTTT.